This TCR beta chain is drawn from a study of graft-versus-host responses after intestinal transplantation. Turning to the study itself: All recipients got anti-thymocyte globulin induction, then tacrolimus and steroids for about 3 years. The study, taken as a whole, reports: Subjects displaying graft-donor T cell macrochimerism possessed elevated graft-versus-host to host-versus-graft clonal ratios inside allografts. HvG clone declines early post-transplant were associated with peak circulating GvH levels.

CDR1 is LNHDA and CDR2 is SQIVND in the germline V gene (reference sequence). The CDR3 contains 15 residues. The V and J ends lost 5 bases and 0 bases respectively, with 13 bases between them. Libraries were prepared by immunoSEQ multiplex PCR; TCRdb keeps only in-frame clonotypes and omits some of them. This sample has 55,000 to 80,000 clones, with approximately 91% found just once. Details on this clone: Its target is unknown.

This clonotype originated in a human donor who was the organ donor for an intestinal transplant. The material sequenced was unstimulated CD8+ T cells sorted from spleen or lymph node cells, taken before transplant. The genes are TRBV19 and TRBJ2-5, with D unresolved. The DNA of the CDR3 is TGTGCCAGTAGTGGCTTTGACATCAACCAAGAGACCCAGTACTTC. Translated: CASSGFDINQETQYF.